This T cell receptor (beta chain) is drawn from a study of cytomegalovirus exposure and HLA in healthy donors. Whole-study results and caveats: Cytomegalovirus-associated TCR beta chains were listed, numbering roughly 150. Accurate HLA-A and HLA-B prediction from TCR beta sequences was reported for most subjects. At a 0.05 false discovery rate, a later analysis found over 15,000 TCR beta sequences to be associated with HLA alleles. Across all donors, roughly uniform sequencing depth was an assumption of the presence/absence analyses.

The PCR had 60 Vbeta and 13 Jbeta primers. Produced via immunoSEQ multiplex PCR; TCRdb's table is partial and in-frame only. Among over 120,000 clones listed, about 74% were seen once. J lost 7 bases, V lost 5 bases, and 5 bases had no gene match. Germline lookup yields CDR1 SGHTA and CDR2 FQGNSA. CDR3 size: 15 residues. The sample holds one count of this clone. Its cognate antigen is unknown. This sequence joins TRBV7-2 and TRBJ1-4; 12 bases are a match to TRBD1. Sequenced material: PBMCs. This clonotype was sampled from a man aged 18 to 29 in good health and CMV-seropositive. This CDR3 reads CASSIRDRGPEKLFF. The CDR3 DNA reads TGTGCCAGCAGCATCCGGGACAGGGGGCCTGAAAAACTGTTTTTT.